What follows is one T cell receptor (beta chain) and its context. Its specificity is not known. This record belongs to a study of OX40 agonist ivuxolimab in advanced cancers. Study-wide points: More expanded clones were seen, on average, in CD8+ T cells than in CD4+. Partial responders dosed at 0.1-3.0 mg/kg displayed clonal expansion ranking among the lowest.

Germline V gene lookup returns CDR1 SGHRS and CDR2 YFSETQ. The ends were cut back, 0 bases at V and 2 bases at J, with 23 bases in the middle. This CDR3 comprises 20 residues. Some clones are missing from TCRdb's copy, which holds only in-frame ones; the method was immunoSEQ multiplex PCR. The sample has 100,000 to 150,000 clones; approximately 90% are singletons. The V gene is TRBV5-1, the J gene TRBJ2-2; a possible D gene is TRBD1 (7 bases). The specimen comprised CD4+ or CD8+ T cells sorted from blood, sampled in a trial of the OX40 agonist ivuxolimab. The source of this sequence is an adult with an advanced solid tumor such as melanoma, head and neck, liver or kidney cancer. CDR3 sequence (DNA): TGCGCCAGCAGCTTGGTACCCCCTCTAGGTGGAGGGGGCAACACCGGGGAGCTGTTTTTT. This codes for CASSLVPPLGGGGNTGELFF.